These T cell receptor beta chains were read from a single sample in a study of CD8+ T cells in alopecia areata. The assay was immunoSEQ multiplex PCR, and TCRdb's table has in-frame clones only and misses some. The profile shows under 25,000 clones, about 70% of them singletons. Sequences were derived from skin, sampled at week 0. The receptor source for this set is a human donor with alopecia areata. Each CDR3 is given with its conserved first and last residue. A D gene is named only where the DNA matches it firmly. Size is omitted from some rows. Given values are once, few, many or a class for expanded clones.

TRBJ1-5,.,.,TRBV29-1,CSVVWTDSNQPQHF,TGCAGCGTTGTGTGGACAGATAGCAATCAGCCCCAGCATTTT
TRBJ1-5,.,.,TRBV7-9,CASSLGENNQPQHF,TGTGCCAGCAGCTTGGGAGAGAACAATCAGCCCCAGCATTTT
TRBJ2-3,.,.,TRBV11-2,CASMIPGTDTQYF,TGTGCCAGCATGATCCCTGGCACAGATACGCAGTATTTT
TRBJ1-1,.,TRBD1,TRBV6-6,CASSWGQGRTEAFF,TGTGCCAGCAGTTGGGGACAGGGGAGAACTGAAGCTTTCTTT
TRBJ1-3,few,.,TRBV13,CASSSISGNTIYF,TGTGCCAGCAGCTCGATCTCTGGAAACACCATATATTTT
TRBJ1-3,few,.,TRBV6-5,CAIRPGTAGNTIYF,TGTGCCATCAGGCCAGGGACGGCTGGAAACACCATATATTTT
TRBJ1-3,.,.,TRBV6-5,CASSYGRSLGNTIYF,TGTGCCAGCAGTTACGGCAGGAGCCTTGGAAACACCATATATTTT
TRBJ2-7,.,.,TRBV7-2,CASSWSGASYEQYF,TGTGCCAGCAGTTGGTCAGGGGCCTCCTACGAGCAGTACTTC
TRBJ2-2,.,.,TRBV7-2,CASSFGITGELFF,TGTGCCAGCAGCTTCGGGATCACCGGGGAGCTGTTTTTT
TRBJ2-2,.,TRBD2,TRBV6-1,CASSALAGGLNTGELFF,TGTGCCAGCAGTGCATTAGCGGGGGGATTGAACACCGGGGAGCTGTTTTTT
TRBJ1-2,.,TRBD1,TRBV7-2,CASSPGQGYGYTF,TGTGCCAGCAGCCCCGGACAGGGCTATGGCTACACCTTC
TRBJ1-1,.,.,TRBV29-1,CSATRQSGSEAFF,TGCAGCGCTACCCGACAGTCCGGCTCTGAAGCTTTCTTT
TRBJ1-2,few,TRBD1,TRBV6-5,CASSYGQGPGYGYTF,TGTGCCAGCAGTTACGGACAGGGGCCGGGCTATGGCTACACCTTC
TRBJ1-2,few,.,TRBV6-1,CASSKSRTTNYGYTF,TGTGCCAGCAGTAAGTCCAGGACAACTAACTATGGCTACACCTTC
TRBJ2-7,.,TRBD1,TRBV18,CASSPAGQGYEQYF,TGTGCCAGCTCACCAGCAGGACAGGGGTACGAGCAGTACTTC
TRBJ2-7,.,.,TRBV7-8,CASSLDGRPSLIYEQYF,TGTGCCAGCAGCTTAGATGGGAGGCCGAGCTTGATCTACGAGCAGTACTTC
TRBJ1-5,.,.,TRBV7-3,CASSLMPAGGNQPQHF,TGTGCCAGCAGCTTAATGCCCGCGGGTGGCAATCAGCCCCAGCATTTT
TRBJ2-5,.,TRBD2,TRBV9,CASSVGAGGAGTQYF,TGTGCCAGCAGCGTAGGAGCGGGGGGCGCAGGGACCCAGTACTTC
TRBJ1-2,.,.,TRBV6-5,CASSYFGISGNYGYTF,TGTGCCAGCAGTTACTTCGGGATTTCGGGGAACTATGGCTACACCTTC
TRBJ2-3,.,TRBD2,TRBV2,CASSPGTSGGPTTDTQYF,TGTGCCAGCAGCCCCGGGACTAGCGGGGGGCCCACAACAGATACGCAGTATTTT
TRBJ2-1,.,.,TRBV7-9,CASSFQGGYKKFF,TGTGCCAGCAGCTTCCAGGGAGGATACAAAAAGTTCTTC
TRBJ2-1,medium-sized,.,TRBV7-6,CASSLQQSSYNEQFF,TGTGCCAGCAGCTTGCAACAGAGCTCCTACAATGAGCAGTTCTTC
TRBJ2-7,.,.,TRBV4-2,CASSQDRKRGYEQYF,TGTGCCAGCAGCCAGGACAGAAAAAGGGGCTACGAGCAGTACTTC
TRBJ2-3,.,TRBD1,TRBV4-3,CASSQDLGQVGYF,TGCGCCAGCAGCCAAGATCTTGGACAGGTCGGGTATTTT
TRBJ2-2,.,.,TRBV5-6,CASSGRGRRTNTGELFF,TGTGCCAGCAGCGGCAGGGGTCGCCGTACGAACACCGGGGAGCTGTTTTTT
TRBJ2-7,.,TRBD2,TRBV5-4,CASSPRAAGGRGEQYF,TGTGCCAGCAGTCCACGGGCAGCGGGGGGGCGAGGCGAGCAGTACTTC
TRBJ2-3,few,.,TRBV6-6,CASSWRASVTDTQYF,TGTGCCAGCAGTTGGAGGGCTAGTGTCACAGATACGCAGTATTTT
TRBJ2-1,few,.,TRBV7-2,CASSLGGVRTYNEQFF,TGTGCCAGCAGCTTAGGAGGGGTCAGGACCTACAATGAGCAGTTCTTC
TRBJ1-6,.,.,TRBV27,CASSLHRWRALDSPLHF,TGTGCCAGCAGTCTCCACCGTTGGAGGGCCCTGGATTCACCCCTCCACTTT
TRBJ2-5,.,.,TRBV11-2,CASSLVGGTETQYF,TGTGCCAGCAGCTTAGTAGGGGGTACGGAGACCCAGTACTTC
TRBJ2-7,.,TRBD1,TRBV6-6,CASSLGQGDYEQYF,TGTGCCAGCAGCCTTGGACAGGGGGACTACGAGCAGTACTTC
TRBJ2-1,.,.,TRBV27,CASSFLTEGAKAHEQFF,TGTGCCAGCAGTTTTCTTACCGAAGGTGCGAAGGCGCATGAGCAGTTCTTC
TRBJ2-1,few,TRBD2,TRBV7-9,CASSIRLAGEVEQFF,TGTGCCAGCAGCATACGACTAGCGGGGGAGGTTGAGCAGTTCTTC
TRBJ2-7,.,.,TRBV5-8,CASSPYYEQYF,TGTGCCAGCAGCCCGTACTACGAGCAGTACTTC
TRBJ2-3,.,.,TRBV19,CASPGNKLGDTQYF,TGTGCCAGTCCAGGGAATAAACTTGGGGATACGCAGTATTTT
TRBJ2-5,.,.,TRBV11-1,CASTLEGFQETQYF,TGTGCCAGCACCTTAGAGGGATTCCAAGAGACCCAGTACTTC
TRBJ2-1,.,.,TRBV21-1,CASSKARRGDEQFF,TGTGCCAGCAGCAAAGCCCGGCGGGGGGATGAGCAGTTCTTC
TRBJ1-2,.,.,TRBV7-6,CASSWSGGSYGYTF,TGTGCCAGCAGCTGGTCGGGGGGCAGTTATGGCTACACCTTC
TRBJ2-5,.,.,TRBV7-9,CASSLARTTQETQYF,TGTGCCAGCAGCTTAGCGAGGACAACCCAAGAGACCCAGTACTTC
TRBJ1-2,few,.,TRBV19,CASSSEVYGYTF,TGTGCCAGTAGTTCGGAGGTATATGGCTACACCTTC
TRBJ2-7,.,TRBD2,TRBV6-6,CASSYSGGSYEQYF,TGTGCCAGCAGTTATAGCGGGGGGTCGTACGAGCAGTACTTC
TRBJ2-7,.,TRBD1,TRBV9,CASSVLGTGFYEQYF,TGTGCCAGCAGCGTACTTGGGACAGGGTTCTACGAGCAGTACTTC
TRBJ2-1,few,TRBD2,TRBV19,CASSIGVPSGGRVSNEQFF,TGTGCCAGTAGTATAGGGGTTCCTAGCGGGGGCCGGGTTAGTAATGAGCAGTTCTTC
TRBJ1-1,.,.,TRBV19,CASSYTGGTEAFF,TGTGCCAGTAGTTACACCGGGGGGACTGAAGCTTTCTTT
TRBJ2-5,few,.,TRBV7-2,CASSSSMGGAEETQYF,TGTGCCAGCAGCTCGAGTATGGGGGGGGCGGAGGAGACCCAGTACTTC
TRBJ1-5,.,TRBD1,TRBV19,CASSIPRQGWNQPQHF,TGTGCCAGTAGTATCCCTCGACAGGGGTGGAATCAGCCCCAGCATTTT
TRBJ2-1,medium-sized,.,TRBV19,CASSIVWDYEGSHVNEQFF,TGTGCCAGTAGTATAGTGTGGGATTATGAAGGGAGCCACGTAAATGAGCAGTTCTTC
TRBJ2-3,few,.,TRBV11-2,CASSSIVTDTQYF,TGTGCCAGCAGCTCTATAGTAACGGATACGCAGTATTTT
TRBJ2-3,.,.,TRBV2,CASSAADTQYF,TGTGCCAGCAGTGCAGCAGATACGCAGTATTTT